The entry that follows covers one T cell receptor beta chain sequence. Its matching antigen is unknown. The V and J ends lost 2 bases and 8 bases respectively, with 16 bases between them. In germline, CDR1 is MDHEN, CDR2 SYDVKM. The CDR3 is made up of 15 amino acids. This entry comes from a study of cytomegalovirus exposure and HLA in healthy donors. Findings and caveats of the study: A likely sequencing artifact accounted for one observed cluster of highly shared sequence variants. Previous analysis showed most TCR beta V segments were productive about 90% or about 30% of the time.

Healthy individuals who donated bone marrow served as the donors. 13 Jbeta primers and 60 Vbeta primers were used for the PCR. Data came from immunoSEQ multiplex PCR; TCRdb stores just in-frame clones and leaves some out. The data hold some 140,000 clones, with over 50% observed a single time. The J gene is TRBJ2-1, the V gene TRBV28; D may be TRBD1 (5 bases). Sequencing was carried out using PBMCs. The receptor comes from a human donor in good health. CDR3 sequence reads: CASSLRGSPAHEQFF. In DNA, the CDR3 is TGTGCCAGCAGTTTAAGGGGCTCCCCGGCCCATGAGCAGTTCTTC.